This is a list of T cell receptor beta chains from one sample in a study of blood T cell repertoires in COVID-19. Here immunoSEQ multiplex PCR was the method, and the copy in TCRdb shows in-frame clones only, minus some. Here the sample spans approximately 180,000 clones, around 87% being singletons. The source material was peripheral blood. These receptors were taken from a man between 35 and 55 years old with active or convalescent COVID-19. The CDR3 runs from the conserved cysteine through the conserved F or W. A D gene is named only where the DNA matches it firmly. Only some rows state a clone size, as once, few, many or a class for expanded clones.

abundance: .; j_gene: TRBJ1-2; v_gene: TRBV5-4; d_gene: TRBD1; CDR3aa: CASSYPRTGVNYGYTF; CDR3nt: TGTGCCAGCAGCTACCCCAGGACAGGGGTGAACTATGGCTACACCTTC
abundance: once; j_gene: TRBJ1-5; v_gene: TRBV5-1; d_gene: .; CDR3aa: CASSLGVPGSNQPQHF; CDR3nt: TGCGCCAGCAGCTTGGGAGTCCCGGGTAGCAATCAGCCCCAGCATTTT
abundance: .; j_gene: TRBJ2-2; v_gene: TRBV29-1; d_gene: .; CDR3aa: CSVDRGGVDGELFF; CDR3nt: TGCAGCGTTGACAGAGGGGGGGTAGACGGGGAGCTGTTTTTT
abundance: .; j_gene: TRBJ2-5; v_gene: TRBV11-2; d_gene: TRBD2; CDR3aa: CASSLVFGQRGGRETQYF; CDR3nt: TGTGCCAGCAGCTTAGTCTTTGGGCAGCGGGGGGGCCGGGAGACCCAGTACTTC
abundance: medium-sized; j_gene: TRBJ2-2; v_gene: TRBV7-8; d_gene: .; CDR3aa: CASSVHRTGELFF; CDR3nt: TGTGCCAGCAGCGTACACAGGACCGGGGAGCTGTTTTTT
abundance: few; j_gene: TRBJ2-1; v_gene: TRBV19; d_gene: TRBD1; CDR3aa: CASRNRGSNEQFF; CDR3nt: TGTGCCAGTAGAAACAGGGGTTCAAATGAGCAGTTCTTC
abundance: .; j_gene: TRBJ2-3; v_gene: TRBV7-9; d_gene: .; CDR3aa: CASSPTRTENTSEDTQYF; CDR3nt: TGTGCCAGCAGCCCGACCCGGACGGAGAACACTAGTGAGGATACGCAGTATTTT
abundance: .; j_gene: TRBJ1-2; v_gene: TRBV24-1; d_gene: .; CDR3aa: CATSDGRNYGYTF; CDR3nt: TGTGCCACCAGTGACGGGAGAAACTATGGCTACACCTTC
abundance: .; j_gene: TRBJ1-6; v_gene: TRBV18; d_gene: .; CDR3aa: CASSLSRDYNSPLHF; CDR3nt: TGTGCCAGCTCACTCAGCAGGGACTATAATTCACCCCTCCACTTT
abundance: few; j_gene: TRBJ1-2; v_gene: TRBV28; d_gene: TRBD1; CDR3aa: CASSSYVGTGHYGYTF; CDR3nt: TGTGCCAGCAGTTCTTACGTGGGGACAGGGCACTATGGCTACACCTTC
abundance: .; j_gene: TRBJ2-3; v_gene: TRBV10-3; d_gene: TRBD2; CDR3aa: CAISGGGATDTQYF; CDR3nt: TGTGCCATCAGTGGCGGGGGGGCAACAGATACGCAGTATTTT
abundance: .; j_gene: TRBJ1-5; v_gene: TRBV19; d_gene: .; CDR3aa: CASSIGWRGRNSNQLQHF; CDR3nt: TGTGCCAGTAGTATAGGGTGGCGGGGTCGAAATAGCAATCAGCTCCAGCATTTT
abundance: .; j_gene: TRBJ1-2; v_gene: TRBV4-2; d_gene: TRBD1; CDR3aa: CASSQGQGENYGYTF; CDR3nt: TGTGCCAGCAGCCAGGGACAGGGGGAAAACTATGGCTACACCTTC
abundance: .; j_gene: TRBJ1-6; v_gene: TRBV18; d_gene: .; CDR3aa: CASSRNRDSPLHF; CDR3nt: TGTGCCAGCTCCCGAAACAGGGATTCACCCCTCCACTTT
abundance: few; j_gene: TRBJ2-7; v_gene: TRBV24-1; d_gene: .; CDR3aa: CATTWRLETLYEQYF; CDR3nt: TGTGCCACCACATGGCGACTAGAGACCCTCTACGAGCAGTACTTC
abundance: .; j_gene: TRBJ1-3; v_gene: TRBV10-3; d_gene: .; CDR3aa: CASRRGDSGNTIYF; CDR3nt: TGTGCCAGCCGGAGAGGTGACTCTGGAAACACCATATATTTT
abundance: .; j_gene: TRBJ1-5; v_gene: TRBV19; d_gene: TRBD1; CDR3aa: CASSSGQGPNQPQHF; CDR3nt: TGTGCCAGTAGCTCCGGACAGGGCCCCAATCAGCCCCAGCATTTT
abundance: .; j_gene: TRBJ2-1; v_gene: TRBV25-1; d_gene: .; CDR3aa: CASSDNFNEQFF; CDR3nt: TGTGCCAGCAGTGACAACTTCAATGAGCAGTTCTTC
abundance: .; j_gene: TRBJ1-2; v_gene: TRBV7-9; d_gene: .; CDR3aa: CASSRYSRVSNYGYTF; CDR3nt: TGTGCCAGCAGCCGTTATTCCAGGGTATCTAACTATGGCTACACCTTC
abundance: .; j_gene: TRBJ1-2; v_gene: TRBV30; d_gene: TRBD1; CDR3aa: CAWSTGDYGYTF; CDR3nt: TGTGCCTGGAGTACAGGGGACTATGGCTACACCTTC
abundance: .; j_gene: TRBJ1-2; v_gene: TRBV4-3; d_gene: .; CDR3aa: CASSQDTQAYGYTF; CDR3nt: TGCGCCAGCAGCCAAGACACCCAGGCGTATGGCTACACCTTC
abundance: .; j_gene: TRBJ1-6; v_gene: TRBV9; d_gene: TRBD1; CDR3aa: CASSMKGAPDSPLHF; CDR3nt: TGTGCCAGCAGCATGAAGGGGGCGCCGGATTCACCCCTCCACTTT
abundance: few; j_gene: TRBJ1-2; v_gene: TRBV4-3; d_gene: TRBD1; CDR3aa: CASSPSQGQGARGYTF; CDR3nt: TGCGCCAGCAGCCCATCGCAAGGACAGGGGGCCCGTGGCTACACCTTC
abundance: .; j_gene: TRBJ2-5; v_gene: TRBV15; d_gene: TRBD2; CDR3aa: CATSRARGVQETQYF; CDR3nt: TGTGCCACCAGCAGAGCGCGGGGGGTCCAAGAGACCCAGTACTTC
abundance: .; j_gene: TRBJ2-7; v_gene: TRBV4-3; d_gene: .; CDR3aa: CASSQDRAGGYEQYF; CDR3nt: TGCGCCAGCAGCCAAGATCGGGCCGGGGGCTACGAGCAGTACTTC
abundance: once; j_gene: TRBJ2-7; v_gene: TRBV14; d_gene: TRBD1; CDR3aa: CASSHPIEPGQPISYEQYF; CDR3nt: TGTGCCAGCAGCCATCCCATCGAACCGGGACAGCCTATCTCCTACGAGCAGTACTTC
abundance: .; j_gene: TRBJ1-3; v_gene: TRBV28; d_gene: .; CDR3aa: CASSLAGGSGNTIYF; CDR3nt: TGTGCCAGCAGTCTCGCGGGGGGCTCTGGAAACACCATATATTTT
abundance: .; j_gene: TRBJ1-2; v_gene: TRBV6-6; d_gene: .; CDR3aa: CASSDGSGRSYGYTF; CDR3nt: TGTGCCAGCAGTGATGGGAGCGGCAGGAGTTATGGCTACACCTTC
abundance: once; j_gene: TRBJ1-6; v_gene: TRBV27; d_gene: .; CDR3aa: CASTEATGRNSPLHF; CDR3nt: TGTGCCAGCACAGAGGCCACAGGGCGAAATTCACCCCTCCACTTT
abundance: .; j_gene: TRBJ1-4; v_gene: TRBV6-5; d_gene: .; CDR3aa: CASEGGEEKLFF; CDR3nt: TGTGCCAGCGAGGGAGGAGAGGAAAAACTGTTTTTT
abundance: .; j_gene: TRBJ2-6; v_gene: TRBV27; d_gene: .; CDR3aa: CASSLSTRPPPSGANVLTF; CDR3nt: TGTGCCAGCAGTTTGAGTACGCGCCCGCCTCCCTCTGGGGCCAACGTCCTGACTTTC
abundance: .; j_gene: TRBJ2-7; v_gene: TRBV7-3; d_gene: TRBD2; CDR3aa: CASSLERGGYEQYF; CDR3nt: TGTGCCAGCAGCCTTGAGCGGGGGGGCTACGAGCAGTACTTC
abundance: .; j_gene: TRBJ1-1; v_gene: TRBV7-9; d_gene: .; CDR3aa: CASSLDPGMNTEAFF; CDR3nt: TGTGCCAGCAGCCTCGACCCGGGGATGAACACTGAAGCTTTCTTT
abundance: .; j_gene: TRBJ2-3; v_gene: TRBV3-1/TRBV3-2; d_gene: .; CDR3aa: CASSQDGQTTDTQYF; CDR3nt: TGTGCCAGCAGCCAAGATGGGCAGACCACAGATACGCAGTATTTT
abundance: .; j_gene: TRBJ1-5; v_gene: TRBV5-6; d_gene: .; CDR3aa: CASSTGTDYSNQPQHF; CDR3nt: TGTGCCAGCAGCACCGGGACGGACTATAGCAATCAGCCCCAGCATTTT
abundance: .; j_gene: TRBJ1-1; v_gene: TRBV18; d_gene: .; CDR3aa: CASSQSSNTEAFF; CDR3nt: TGTGCCAGCTCACAGAGCTCCAACACTGAAGCTTTCTTT
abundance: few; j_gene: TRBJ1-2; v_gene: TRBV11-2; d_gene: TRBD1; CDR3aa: CASSYRGRYLYGYTF; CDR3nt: TGTGCCAGCAGCTACAGGGGGCGCTACCTCTATGGCTACACCTTC
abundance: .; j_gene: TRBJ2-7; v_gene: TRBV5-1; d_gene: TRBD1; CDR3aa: CASSFTYYRTGTGNEQYF; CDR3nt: TGCGCCAGCAGCTTCACATACTACCGAACCGGGACAGGGAACGAGCAGTACTTC
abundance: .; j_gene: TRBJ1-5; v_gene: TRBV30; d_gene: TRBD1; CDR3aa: CAWSSFEGRGRDSNQPQHF; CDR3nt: TGTGCCTGGAGTTCGTTCGAGGGCAGGGGGCGCGATAGCAATCAGCCCCAGCATTTT
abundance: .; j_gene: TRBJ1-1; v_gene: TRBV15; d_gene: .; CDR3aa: CATSRGGGADTEAFF; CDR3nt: TGTGCCACCAGCAGAGGAGGCGGGGCTGATACTGAAGCTTTCTTT
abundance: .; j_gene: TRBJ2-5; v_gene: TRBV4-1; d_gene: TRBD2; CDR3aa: CASRKLAGYETQYF; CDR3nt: TGCGCCAGCAGAAAACTAGCGGGGTATGAGACCCAGTACTTC
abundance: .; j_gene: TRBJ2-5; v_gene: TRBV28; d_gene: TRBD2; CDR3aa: CASRSFSGGQETQYF; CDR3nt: TGTGCCAGCAGGTCTTTTAGCGGGGGGCAAGAGACCCAGTACTTC
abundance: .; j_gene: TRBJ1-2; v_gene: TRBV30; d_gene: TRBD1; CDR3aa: CAWGGTGEYGYTF; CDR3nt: TGTGCCTGGGGGGGGACAGGCGAATATGGCTACACCTTC
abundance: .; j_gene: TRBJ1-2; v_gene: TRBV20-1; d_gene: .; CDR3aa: CSASYGGTNYGYTF; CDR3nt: TGCAGTGCTAGTTACGGGGGGACTAACTATGGCTACACCTTC
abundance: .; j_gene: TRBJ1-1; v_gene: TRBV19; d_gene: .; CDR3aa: CASTHRAHEAFF; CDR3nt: TGTGCCAGTACACACAGGGCTCATGAAGCTTTCTTT
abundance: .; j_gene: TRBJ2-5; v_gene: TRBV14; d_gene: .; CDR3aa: CASSTGQETQYF; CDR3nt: TGTGCCAGCAGTACAGGGCAAGAGACCCAGTACTTC
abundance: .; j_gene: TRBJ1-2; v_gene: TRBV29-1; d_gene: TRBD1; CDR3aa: CSVDQGGGYGYTF; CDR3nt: TGCAGCGTGGATCAAGGGGGCGGCTATGGCTACACCTTC
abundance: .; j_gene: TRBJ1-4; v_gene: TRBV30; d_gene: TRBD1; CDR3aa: CAWRLGQSNREKLFF; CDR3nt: TGTGCCTGGAGGTTGGGACAGTCGAATAGAGAAAAACTGTTTTTT
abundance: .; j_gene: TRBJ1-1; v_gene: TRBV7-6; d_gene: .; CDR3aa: CASSLGASSTEAFF; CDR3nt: TGTGCCAGCAGCTTAGGGGCTTCCTCCACTGAAGCTTTCTTT
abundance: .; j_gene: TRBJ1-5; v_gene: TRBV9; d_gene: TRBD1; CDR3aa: CASSTTGGHQPQHF; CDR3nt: TGTGCCAGCAGCACCACAGGGGGCCATCAGCCCCAGCATTTT
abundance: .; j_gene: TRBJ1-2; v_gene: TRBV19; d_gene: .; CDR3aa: CASATGPYGYTF; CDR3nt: TGTGCCAGTGCGACTGGTCCCTATGGCTACACCTTC
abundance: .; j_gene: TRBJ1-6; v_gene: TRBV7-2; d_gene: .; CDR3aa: CASSLRQVNSPLHF; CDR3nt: TGTGCCAGCAGCTTAAGACAGGTTAATTCACCCCTCCACTTT
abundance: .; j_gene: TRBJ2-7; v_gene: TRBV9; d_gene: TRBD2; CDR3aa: CASSVHSGVSYEQYF; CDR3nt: TGTGCCAGCAGCGTTCATAGCGGGGTCTCCTACGAGCAGTACTTC
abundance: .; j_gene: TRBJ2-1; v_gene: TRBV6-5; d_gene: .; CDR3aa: CASSPGKYEQFF; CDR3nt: TGTGCCAGCAGCCCGGGGAAATATGAGCAGTTCTTC
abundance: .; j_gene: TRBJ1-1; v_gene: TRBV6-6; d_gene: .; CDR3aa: CASSMSVGGAPF; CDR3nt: TGTGCCAGCAGTATGTCAGTGGGCGGGGCCCCTTTT
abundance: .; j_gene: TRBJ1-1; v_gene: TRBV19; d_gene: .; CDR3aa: CASSTSRRPEAFF; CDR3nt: TGTGCCAGTAGTACCTCGCGGAGACCTGAAGCTTTCTTT
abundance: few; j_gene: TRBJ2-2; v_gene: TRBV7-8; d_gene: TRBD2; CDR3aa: CASSLSGGAATGELFF; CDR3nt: TGTGCCAGCAGCCTCAGCGGGGGGGCCGCCACCGGGGAGCTGTTTTTT
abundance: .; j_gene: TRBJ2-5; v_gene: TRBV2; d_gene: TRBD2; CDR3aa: CASIWRGGLETQYF; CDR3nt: TGTGCCAGCATTTGGCGGGGGGGCCTAGAGACCCAGTACTTC
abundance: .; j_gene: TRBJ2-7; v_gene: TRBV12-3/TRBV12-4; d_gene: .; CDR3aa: CASSTAYNEQYF; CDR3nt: TGTGCCAGCAGTACTGCCTATAACGAGCAGTACTTC